The 31 T cell receptor beta chains below all came from one sample that was sequenced in a study of blood T cells in healthy people across ages. With a J-beta primer mix and a sample-barcoded 5' primer, a second PCR ran about 7 to 12 cycles. TCRdb used MiXCR to reprocess the 5' RACE reads, holding one entry per CDR3 protein. The sample shows about 640,000 distinct CDR3 sequences, approximately 59% of them seen only once. The sequencing sample was made of blood. All receptors come from a man in his fifties or sixties in good health.

This clonotype was seen more than once but under ten times. The chain recombines TRBV20-1 with TRBJ2-7, with 11 nucleotides matching TRBD2. CDR1 DFQATT and CDR2 SNEGSKA come from the germline V gene (reference sequence). J lost 2 bases, V lost 6 bases, and 6 bases had no gene match. The CDR3 has 14 amino acids. CDR3 nucleotides: TGCAGTGCAGAAGGGACTAGCGGTGCCTACGAGCAGTACTTC. Its translation is CSAEGTSGAYEQYF.

The gene calls are TRBV18 and TRBJ1-2, with no clear D. Germline CDR1 reads KGHSH; CDR2 reads LQKENI. The germline V and J ends were trimmed by 2 bases and 6 bases, with 13 bases remaining between them. CDR3 length equals 14 residues. CDR3 nucleotides: TGTGCCAGCTCACCAAGCAGAAGCTTCCATGGCTACACCTTC. It codes for CASSPSRSFHGYTF.

This clonotype was seen a handful of times. The genes are TRBV11-2 and TRBJ2-1, with D possibly matching TRBD2 (6 bases). This CDR3 has 14 amino acids. Germline CDR1 and CDR2: SGHAT and FQNNGV. The V end was cut by 5 bases, the J end by 13 bases, with 21 bases between. The CDR3 DNA reads TGTGCCAGCAGCCCGAATAACCGTGGAGGGAACCAGTTCTTC. Translating it yields CASSPNNRGGNQFF.

The chain employs TRBV12-3 or TRBV12-4 and TRBJ2-7, with TRBD2 identical over 7 bases. With V trimmed by 6 bases and J by 5 bases, 10 bases remained unmatched. The CDR3 sequence is 14 residues long. CDR3 DNA sequence: TGTGCCAGCAGCCCCGGGGGGAGTCTAAACGAGCAGTACTTC. As protein: CASSPGGSLNEQYF.

With regard to this clonotype: One end of the junction does not line up with germline, which may come from a read error. The J gene is TRBJ2-5, the V gene TRBV4-1; TRBD1 might be the D (5 bases). Germline CDR1 and CDR2: MGHRA and YSYEKL. The CDR3 is made up of 13 amino acids. The CDR3 coding sequence is TGCGCCAACAGCCAAGATGCTAGGGGGACCCAGTACTTC. Protein sequence: CANSQDARGTQYF.

J is TRBJ2-1 and V is TRBV7-2; tentatively, D is TRBD2 (6 bases). Trimming removed 8 bases at V and 3 bases at J, with 14 bases between. The germline gives CDR1 SGHTA, CDR2 FQGNSA. This CDR3 contains 14 residues. As DNA, the CDR3 is TGTGCCAGCGGGGGACTTGAAAACTACAATGAGCAGTTCTTC. Amino acid sequence: CASGGLENYNEQFF. The entire variable domain, with the rest obtained from reference TRBV7-2 and TRBJ2-1, is as follows: GAGVSQSPSNKVTEKGKDVELRCDPISGHTALYWYRQSLGQGLEFLIYFQGNSAPDKSGLPSDRFSAERTGGSVSTLTIQRTQQEDSAVYLCASGGLENYNEQFFGPGTRLTVL.

This chain links TRBV20-1 with TRBJ2-7, with 7 bases lining up with TRBD2. The DNA end lines up better with TRBJ2-5; the J call may be wrong. Germline-derived CDR1 and CDR2 are DFQATT and SNEGSKA (reference sequence). CDR3 size: 11 residues. The CDR3 protein is CSGVERGTQYF. Here the CDR3 DNA reads TGCAGCGGTGTCGAGCGGGGGACCCAGTACTTC.

This sequence joins TRBV7-2 and TRBJ2-7; D may be TRBD1 (5 bases). The CDR3 contains 14 residues. The germline V gene has CDR1 SGHTA and CDR2 FQGNSA. V was cut by 2 bases and J by 2 bases, with 10 bases left in between. DNA of the CDR3: TGTGCCAGCAGCTTACTGACAGAGACCTACGAGCAGTACTTC. Protein sequence: CASSLLTETYEQYF. The full variable domain, with the rest looked up from reference TRBV7-2 and TRBJ2-7, is GAGVSQSPSNKVTEKGKDVELRCDPISGHTALYWYRQSLGQGLEFLIYFQGNSAPDKSGLPSDRFSAERTGGSVSTLTIQRTQQEDSAVYLCASSLLTETYEQYFGPGTRLTVT.

This chain joins TRBV19 and TRBJ2-7, with 7 bases matching TRBD2. This CDR3 is built from 15 residues. After removal of 6 bases from V and 2 bases from J, the junction contained 10 bases not matched to a gene. Germline CDR1 reads LNHDA; CDR2 reads SQIVND (reference sequence). This CDR3 reads CASRLGTRGAYEQYF. The CDR3 region has the DNA TGTGCCAGTAGACTCGGGACCCGGGGGGCCTACGAGCAGTACTTC.

The rearrangement joins TRBV5-1 to TRBJ2-7, with TRBD1 as a possible D gene (6 bases). The CDR3 runs 15 residues. Germline V gives CDR1 SGHRS, CDR2 YFSETQ. V dropped 0 bases and J dropped 6 bases, with 16 bases sitting between them. The CDR3 spells CASSLATGSGGEQYF. CDR3 DNA sequence: TGCGCCAGCAGCTTGGCTACAGGGAGTGGCGGCGAGCAGTACTTC. Combining the CDR3 with reference TRBV5-1 and TRBJ2-7 gives the whole variable domain KAGVTQTPRYLIKTRGQQVTLSCSPISGHRSVSWYQQTPGQGLQFLFEYFSETQRNKGNFPGRFSGRQFSNSRSEMNVSTLELGDSALYLCASSLATGSGGEQYFGPGTRLTVT.

This chain joins TRBV5-1 and TRBJ2-1; 8 positions agree with TRBD2. Germline V gene lookup returns CDR1 SGHRS and CDR2 YFSETQ. The junction had 8 bases not matched to a gene; V was cut back by 4 bases and J by 5 bases. The CDR3 contains 15 residues. The CDR3, as DNA: TGCGCCAGCAGCCTGGACGGGGGGGTGAACAATGAGCAGTTCTTC. Its translation: CASSLDGGVNNEQFF. Combining the CDR3 with reference TRBV5-1 and TRBJ2-1 gives the whole variable domain KAGVTQTPRYLIKTRGQQVTLSCSPISGHRSVSWYQQTPGQGLQFLFEYFSETQRNKGNFPGRFSGRQFSNSRSEMNVSTLELGDSALYLCASSLDGGVNNEQFFGPGTRLTVL.

The CDR3 protein is CASSLWGRTGELFF. CDR3 DNA sequence: TGCGCCAGCAGCTTGTGGGGCCGGACCGGGGAGCTGTTTTTT. V and J are TRBV5-1 and TRBJ2-2; maybe TRBD1 (5 bases). This CDR3 is 14 amino acids long. Trimming cost V 1 base and J 5 bases, with 9 bases left between them. Germline assignment: CDR1 SGHRS and CDR2 YFSETQ.

The chain links TRBV28 to TRBJ1-5, with 9 bases fitting TRBD1. CDR1 is MDHEN, CDR2 SYDVKM, per germline. V lost 4 bases and J lost 7; bases outside the gene matches: 11. This CDR3 contains 16 residues. CDR3 protein: CASSSGQGSLGQPQHF. CDR3 in DNA: TGTGCCAGCAGTTCAGGACAGGGGAGCTTGGGACAGCCCCAGCATTTT.

The rearrangement joins TRBV4-1 to TRBJ2-3; 8 bases are a match to TRBD2. CDR1 and CDR2 from the germline V gene are MGHRA and YSYEKL. With V trimmed by 0 bases and J by 3 bases, 5 bases remained unmatched. The CDR3 extends over 16 amino acids. The CDR3 sequence is CASSQDGTRGTDTQYF. DNA for the CDR3: TGCGCCAGCAGCCAAGATGGGACTAGAGGTACAGATACGCAGTATTTT.

The V gene is TRBV28, the J gene TRBJ1-5; the D is unclear. The CDR3 spans 16 residues. V was clipped by 2 bases and J by 1 base, with 12 bases between them. From germline, CDR1 is MDHEN and CDR2 SYDVKM. CDR3 amino acids: CASSLVGRLSNQPQHF. CDR3 in DNA: TGTGCCAGCAGTTTAGTGGGTAGGTTGAGCAATCAGCCCCAGCATTTT.

This sequence joins TRBV5-4 and TRBJ1-1; D not certain. Trimming stripped 4 bases from V and 0 bases from J, with 13 bases between. CDR1 is SGHNT and CDR2 is YYREEE in the germline V gene (reference sequence). The CDR3 is 15 residues long. In DNA, the CDR3 is TGTGCCAGCAGCCCCCCCTCGGGATTGAACACTGAAGCTTTCTTT. Translated, it gives CASSPPSGLNTEAFF.

This clonotype was observed a few times. The V gene is TRBV5-6, the J gene TRBJ1-6; D uncertain. Germline V gene data show CDR1 as SGHDT and CDR2 as YYEEEE. The CDR3 length is 15 residues. V lost 2 bases and J 0 bases, leaving 6 bases between the germline ends. DNA for the CDR3: TGTGCCAGCAGCTTCCAGAGCTCCTATAATTCACCCCTCCACTTT. It translates to CASSFQSSYNSPLHF.

The rearrangement links TRBV5-1 to TRBJ2-1; TRBD1 or TRBD2 may be the D gene (5 bases each). With the DNA end fitting TRBJ2-7 better, the J assignment may be wrong. The V gene's germline CDR1 is SGHRS and CDR2 YFSETQ. There are 15 residues in the CDR3. CDR3 DNA: TGCGCCAGCAGCTTGGGCCCCGAGGGGATCAATGAGCAGTACTTC. It translates to CASSLGPEGINEQYF.

CDR3 protein: CSARDDRGQAEAFF. The CDR3 DNA reads as TGCAGTGCTAGAGATGACAGGGGGCAGGCTGAAGCTTTCTTT. V gene TRBV20-1 combines with J gene TRBJ1-1, with TRBD1 identical over 10 bases. The CDR3 consists of 14 residues. The germline V gene has CDR1 DFQATT and CDR2 SNEGSKA (reference sequence). V gave up 0 bases and J gave up 6 bases; unmatched junction bases: 4.

This sequence joins TRBV3-1 and TRBJ1-1; no clear D. Per the germline V gene, CDR1 is LGHDT and CDR2 is YNNKEL (reference sequence). Trimming took 3 bases from V and 4 from J, leaving 9 bases between them. The CDR3 contains 13 residues. CDR3 nucleotides: TGTGCCAGCAGCCAGACCCACAGCACTGAAGCTTTCTTT. Its protein is CASSQTHSTEAFF. Variable domain in full (rest from reference TRBV3-1 and TRBJ1-1): DTAVSQTPKYLVTQMGNDKSIKCEQNLGHDTMYWYKQDSKKFLKIMFSYNNKELIINETVPNRFSPKSPDKAHLNLHINSLELGDSAVYFCASSQTHSTEAFFGQGTRLTVV.

The J gene is TRBJ2-2, the V gene TRBV20-1; 8 bases fit TRBD2. Germline V CDR1 and CDR2: DFQATT, SNEGSKA (reference sequence). Germline trimming cut 2 bases from V and 4 bases from J; bases unmatched to any gene: 3. The CDR3 length is 14 residues. CDR3: CSARLAGFTGELFF. DNA for the CDR3: TGCAGTGCTAGACTAGCGGGTTTCACCGGGGAGCTGTTTTTT.

In its sample, this clonotype was seen many times. The chain couples TRBV11-2 to TRBJ1-4; perhaps TRBD1 as D (5 bases). CDR1 and CDR2 (germline): SGHAT, FQNNGV. The length of the CDR3 is 14 residues. V was clipped by 5 bases and J by 8 bases, with 15 bases between them. CDR3 sequence (DNA): TGTGCCAGCAGCCTAGGGGAGGTTGGGGAAAAACTGTTTTTT. Translating gives CASSLGEVGEKLFF.

This clonotype was seen more than once but under ten times. CDR3 sequence: CASSPGLAKGNEQYF. DNA for the CDR3: TGTGCCAGCAGTCCCGGACTAGCTAAGGGCAATGAGCAGTACTTC. The rearrangement joins TRBV12-3 or TRBV12-4 to TRBJ2-5; TRBD2 aligns across 8 bases. The CDR3 is 15 amino acids. Losses at the gene ends were 5 bases for V and 11 bases for J; bases not matched to a gene: 16.

The chain carries TRBV7-8 and TRBJ2-1; 9 bases fit TRBD1. With 6 bases clipped from V and 8 bases from J, the junction kept 11 bases outside the gene matches. The CDR3 contains 15 residues. Germline assignment: CDR1 SGHVS and CDR2 FQNEAQ. DNA of the CDR3: TGTGCCAGCAGTTCCGGGACAGGGTCGTCGGATGAGCAGTTCTTC. The encoded protein is CASSSGTGSSDEQFF.

This chain's CDR3 is CASSLEGPGANVLTF. The CDR3 DNA is TGCGCCAGCAGCTTGGAAGGGCCTGGGGCCAACGTCCTGACTTTC. The rearrangement joins TRBV5-1 to TRBJ2-6, with no clear D. In germline, CDR1 is SGHRS, CDR2 YFSETQ. V lost 0 bases and J lost 2, with 6 bases in between. This CDR3 has 15 residues.

The chain carries TRBV29-1 and TRBJ2-1; the D is unclear. The length of the CDR3 is 12 residues. Deletions cut 4 bases from V and 9 bases from J, with 13 bases between. CDR1 and CDR2 (germline): SQVTM, ANQGSEA. The CDR3 protein is CSVGLVVSEQFF. As DNA, the CDR3 is TGCAGCGTTGGACTGGTGGTATCTGAGCAGTTCTTC.

This clonotype was observed a single time. The CDR3 region has the DNA TGCAGTGCTAGAGGGACAGGGAACAATCAGCCCCAGCATTTT. This codes for CSARGTGNNQPQHF. The chain couples TRBV20-1 to TRBJ1-5, with TRBD1 identical over 8 bases. Germline values: CDR1 DFQATT, CDR2 SNEGSKA (reference sequence). CDR3 length equals 14 residues. Trimming took 1 base from V and 3 from J; bases not matched to a gene: 2.

The chain joins TRBV6-2 or TRBV6-3 to TRBJ2-5; TRBD1 aligns across 10 bases. Near its end, the DNA agrees better with TRBJ2-7, so the J call may be wrong. This CDR3 region has 15 residues. Germline CDR1 reads MNHEY; CDR2 reads SVGEGT. CDR3 amino acids: CASSLLTGGLDEQYF. The CDR3 DNA sequence: TGTGCCAGCAGTCTACTGACAGGGGGCTTGGACGAGCAGTACTTC.

Only a few counts were recorded for this clonotype. This chain uses TRBV5-1 with TRBJ2-1; 15 bases agree with TRBD2. The CDR3 has 17 residues. From germline, CDR1 is SGHRS and CDR2 YFSETQ. Trimming took 4 bases from V and 7 from J; bases not matched to a gene: 9. For the CDR3, the DNA is TGCGCCAGCAGCCGCGGACTAGCGGGGGGGTTAGGGAATGAGCAGTTCTTC. It codes for CASSRGLAGGLGNEQFF.

This clonotype was picked up a small number of times. V is TRBV18 and J is TRBJ2-3; possibly TRBD1 for D (6 bases). Trimming shortened V by 1 base and J by 4 bases, and 15 bases separated the two germline ends. From germline, CDR1 is KGHSH and CDR2 LQKENI. The CDR3 loop spans 16 amino acids. The CDR3 DNA sequence: TGTGCCAGCTCACCACGGGCACAGGGTGGGGCAGATACGCAGTATTTT. This encodes CASSPRAQGGADTQYF.

The chain has TRBV10-3 and TRBJ1-2; the match to TRBD1 covers 7 bases. V dropped 10 bases and J dropped 7; count of bases not matched to a gene: 12. CDR3 length: 13 amino acids. Germline V gene sequence: CDR1 ENHRY, CDR2 SYGVKD. The CDR3 is CATLPDRAVGYTF. CDR3 nucleotide sequence: TGTGCCACGCTCCCTGACAGGGCGGTTGGCTACACCTTC.